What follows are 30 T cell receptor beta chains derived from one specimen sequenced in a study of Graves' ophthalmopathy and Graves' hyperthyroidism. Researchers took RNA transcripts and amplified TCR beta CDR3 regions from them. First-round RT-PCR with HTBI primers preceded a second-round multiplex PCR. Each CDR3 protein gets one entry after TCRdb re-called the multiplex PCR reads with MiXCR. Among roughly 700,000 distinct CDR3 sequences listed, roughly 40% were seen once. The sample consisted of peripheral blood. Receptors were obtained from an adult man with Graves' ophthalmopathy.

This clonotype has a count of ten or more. The CDR3 here is CASSLDGVLAQPQHF. CDR3 DNA sequence: TGTGCCAGCAGCTTAGACGGGGTCCTAGCTCAGCCCCAGCATTTT. The rearrangement uses TRBV7-9 and TRBJ1-5; D ambiguous. V was trimmed by 1 base and J by 6 bases, leaving 13 bases between them. Looked up from germline, CDR1 is SEHNR and CDR2 is FQNEAQ (reference sequence). This CDR3 is built from 15 residues.

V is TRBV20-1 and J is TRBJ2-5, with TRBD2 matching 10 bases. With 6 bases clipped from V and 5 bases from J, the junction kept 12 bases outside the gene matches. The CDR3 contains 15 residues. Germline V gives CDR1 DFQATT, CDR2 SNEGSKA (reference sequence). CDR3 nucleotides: TGCAGTGCCCGGCATCCGGGACTAGCGTCGGAGACCCAGTACTTC. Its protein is CSARHPGLASETQYF.

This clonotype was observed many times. CDR3 coding DNA: TGCAGCGTCGCGACAGGCCGGAACACTGAAGCTTTCTTT. Translated: CSVATGRNTEAFF. The chain is built from TRBV29-1 and TRBJ1-1, with D possibly matching TRBD1 (6 bases). Germline V gene data show CDR1 as SQVTM and CDR2 as ANQGSEA. This CDR3 is built from 13 residues. V gave up 6 bases and J gave up 1 base, with 12 bases separating them.

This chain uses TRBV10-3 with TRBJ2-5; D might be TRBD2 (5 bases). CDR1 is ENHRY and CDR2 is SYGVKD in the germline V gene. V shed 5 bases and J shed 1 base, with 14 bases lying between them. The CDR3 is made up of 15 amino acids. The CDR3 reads CAISLANPSQETQYF. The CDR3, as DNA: TGTGCCATCAGTTTAGCGAATCCTTCCCAAGAGACCCAGTACTTC.

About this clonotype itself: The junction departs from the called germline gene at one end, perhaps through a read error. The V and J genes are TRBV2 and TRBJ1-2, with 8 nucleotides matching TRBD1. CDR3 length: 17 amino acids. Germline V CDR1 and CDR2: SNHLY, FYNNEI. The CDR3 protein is CAISVDRGHLPNYGYTF. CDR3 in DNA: TGTGCCATCAGTGTCGACAGGGGCCACCTCCCTAACTATGGCTACACCTTC. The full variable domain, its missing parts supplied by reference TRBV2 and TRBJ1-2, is EPEVTQTPSHQVTQMGQEVILRCVPISNHLYFYWYRQILGQKVEFLVSFYNNEISEKSEIFDDQFSVERPDGSNFTLKIRSTKLEDSAMYFCAISVDRGHLPNYGYTFGSGTRLTVV.

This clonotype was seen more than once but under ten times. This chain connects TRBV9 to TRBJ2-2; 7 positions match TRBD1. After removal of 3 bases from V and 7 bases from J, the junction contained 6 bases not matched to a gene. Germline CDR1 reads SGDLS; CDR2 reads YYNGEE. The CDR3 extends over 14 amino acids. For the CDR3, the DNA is TGTGCCAGCAGCGCGTCGGGACAGCTCGGGGAGCTGTTTTTT. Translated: CASSASGQLGELFF.

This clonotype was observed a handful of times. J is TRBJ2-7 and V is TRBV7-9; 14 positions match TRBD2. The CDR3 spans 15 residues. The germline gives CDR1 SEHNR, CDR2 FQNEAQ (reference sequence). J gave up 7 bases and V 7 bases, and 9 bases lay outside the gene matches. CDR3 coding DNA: TGTGCCAGCAATCGTCCGGGACTAGCGGGGGAAGAGCAGTACTTC. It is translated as CASNRPGLAGEEQYF.

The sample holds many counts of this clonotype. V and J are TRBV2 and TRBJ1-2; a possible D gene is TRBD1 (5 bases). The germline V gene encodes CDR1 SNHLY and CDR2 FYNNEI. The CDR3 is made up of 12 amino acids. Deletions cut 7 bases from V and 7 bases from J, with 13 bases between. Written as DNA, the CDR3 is TGTGCCAGCATCCCAGGGAGCGGTGGCTACACCTTC. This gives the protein CASIPGSGGYTF.

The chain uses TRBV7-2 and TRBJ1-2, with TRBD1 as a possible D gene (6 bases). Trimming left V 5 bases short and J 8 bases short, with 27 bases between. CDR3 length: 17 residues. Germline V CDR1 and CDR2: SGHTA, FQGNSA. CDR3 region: CASSNAPSGTSNRGYTF. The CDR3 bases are TGTGCCAGCAGCAACGCCCCTAGCGGGACATCAAATAGGGGCTACACCTTC.

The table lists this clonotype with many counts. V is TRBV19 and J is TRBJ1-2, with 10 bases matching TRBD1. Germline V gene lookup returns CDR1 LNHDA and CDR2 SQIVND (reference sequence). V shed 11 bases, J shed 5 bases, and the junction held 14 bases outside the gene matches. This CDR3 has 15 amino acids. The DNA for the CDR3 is TGTGCCTCTAACCTCCCGGGACAGGGGAAGTATGGCTACACCTTC. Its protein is CASNLPGQGKYGYTF.

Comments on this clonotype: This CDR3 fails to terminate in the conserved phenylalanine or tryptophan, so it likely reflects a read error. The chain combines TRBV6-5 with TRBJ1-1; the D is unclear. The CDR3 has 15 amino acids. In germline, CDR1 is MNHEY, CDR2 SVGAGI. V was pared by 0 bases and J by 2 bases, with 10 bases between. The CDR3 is CASSYSTRVNTEAFL. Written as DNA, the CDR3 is TGTGCCAGCAGTTACTCGACCAGAGTTAACACTGAAGCTTTCCTT.

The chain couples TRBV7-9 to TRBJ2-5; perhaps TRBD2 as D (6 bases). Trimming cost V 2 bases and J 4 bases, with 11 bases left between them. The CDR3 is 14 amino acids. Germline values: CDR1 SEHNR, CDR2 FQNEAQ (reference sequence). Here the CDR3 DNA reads TGTGCCAGCAGCTTATGCCAGGGAGGAGAGACCCAGTACTTC. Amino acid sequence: CASSLCQGGETQYF.

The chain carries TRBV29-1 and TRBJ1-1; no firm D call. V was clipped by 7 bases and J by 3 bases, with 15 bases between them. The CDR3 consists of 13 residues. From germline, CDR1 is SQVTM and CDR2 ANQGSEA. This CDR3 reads CSATELLDTEAFF. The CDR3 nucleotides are TGCAGCGCGACGGAGCTTTTGGACACTGAAGCTTTCTTT. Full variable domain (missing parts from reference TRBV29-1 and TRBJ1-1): SAVISQKPSRDICQRGTSLTIQCQVDSQVTMMFWYRQQPGQSLTLIATANQGSEATYESGFVIDKFPISRPNLTFSTLTVSNMSPEDSSIYLCSATELLDTEAFFGQGTRLTVV.

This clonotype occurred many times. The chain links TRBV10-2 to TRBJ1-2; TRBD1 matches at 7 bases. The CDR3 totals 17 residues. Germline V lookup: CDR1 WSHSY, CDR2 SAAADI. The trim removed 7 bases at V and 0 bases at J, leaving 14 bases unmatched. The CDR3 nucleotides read TGCGCCAGCATCCCCGCTCCGGGACAGAATACTAACTATGGCTACACCTTC. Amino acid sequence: CASIPAPGQNTNYGYTF.

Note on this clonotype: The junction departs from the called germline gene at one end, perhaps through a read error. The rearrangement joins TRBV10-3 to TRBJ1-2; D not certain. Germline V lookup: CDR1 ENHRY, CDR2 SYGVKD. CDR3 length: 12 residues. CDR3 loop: CASSEIPHGYTF. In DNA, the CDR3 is TGTGCCAGCAGTGAAATACCCCATGGCTACACCTTC.

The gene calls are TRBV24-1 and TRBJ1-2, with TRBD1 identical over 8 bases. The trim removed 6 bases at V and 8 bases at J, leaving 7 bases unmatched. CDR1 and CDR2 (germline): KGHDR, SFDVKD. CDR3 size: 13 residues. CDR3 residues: CATSRRDRFGYTF. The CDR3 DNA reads TGTGCCACCAGTCGCCGGGACAGGTTCGGCTACACCTTC.

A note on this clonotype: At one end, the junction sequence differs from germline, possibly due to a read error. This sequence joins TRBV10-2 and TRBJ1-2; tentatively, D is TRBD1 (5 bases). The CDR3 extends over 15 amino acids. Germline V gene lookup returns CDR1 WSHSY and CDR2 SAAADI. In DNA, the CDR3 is TGTGCCAGCAGCCCACGACCTCACGGGACTGGTGGCTACACCTTC. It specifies CASSPRPHGTGGYTF.

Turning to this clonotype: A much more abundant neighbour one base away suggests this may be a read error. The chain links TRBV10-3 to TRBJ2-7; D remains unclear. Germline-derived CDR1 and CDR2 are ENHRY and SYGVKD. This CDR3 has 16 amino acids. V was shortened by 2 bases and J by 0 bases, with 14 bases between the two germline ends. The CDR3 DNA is TGTGCCATCAGTGAGATGAGGACCGTAAGCTCCTACGAGCAGTACTTC. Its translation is CAISEMRTVSSYEQYF.

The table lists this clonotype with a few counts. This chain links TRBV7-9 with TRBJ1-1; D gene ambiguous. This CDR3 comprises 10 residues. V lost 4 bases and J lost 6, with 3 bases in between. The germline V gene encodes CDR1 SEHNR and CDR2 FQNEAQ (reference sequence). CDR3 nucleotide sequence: TGTGCCAGCAGCTCCCCTGAAGCTTTCTTT. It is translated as CASSSPEAFF.

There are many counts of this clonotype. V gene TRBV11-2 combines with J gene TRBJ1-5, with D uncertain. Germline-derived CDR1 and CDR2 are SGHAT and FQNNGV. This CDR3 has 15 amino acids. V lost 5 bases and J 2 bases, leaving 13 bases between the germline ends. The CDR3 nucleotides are TGTGCCAGCAGCGTGGACGCGGTGGGCAATCAGCCCCAGCATTTT. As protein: CASSVDAVGNQPQHF.

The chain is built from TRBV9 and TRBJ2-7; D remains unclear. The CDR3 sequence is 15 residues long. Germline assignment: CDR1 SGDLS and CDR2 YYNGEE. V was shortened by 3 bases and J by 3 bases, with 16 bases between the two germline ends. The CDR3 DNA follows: TGTGCCAGCAGCGCCGGACCGAGTCAGGACTACGAGCAGTACTTC. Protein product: CASSAGPSQDYEQYF.

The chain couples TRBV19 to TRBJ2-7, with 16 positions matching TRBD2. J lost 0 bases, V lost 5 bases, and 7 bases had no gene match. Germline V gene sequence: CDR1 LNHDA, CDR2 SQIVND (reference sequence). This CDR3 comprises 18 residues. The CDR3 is CASSPGLAGGPPSYEQYF. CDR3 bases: TGTGCCAGTAGTCCGGGACTAGCGGGGGGGCCTCCCTCCTACGAGCAGTACTTC.

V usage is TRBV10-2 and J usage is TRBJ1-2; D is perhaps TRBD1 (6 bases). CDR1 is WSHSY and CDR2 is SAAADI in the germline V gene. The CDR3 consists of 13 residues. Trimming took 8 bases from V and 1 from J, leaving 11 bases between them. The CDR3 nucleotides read TGCGCCAGCCCGGACAGCAATAACTATGGCTACACCTTC. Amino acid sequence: CASPDSNNYGYTF.

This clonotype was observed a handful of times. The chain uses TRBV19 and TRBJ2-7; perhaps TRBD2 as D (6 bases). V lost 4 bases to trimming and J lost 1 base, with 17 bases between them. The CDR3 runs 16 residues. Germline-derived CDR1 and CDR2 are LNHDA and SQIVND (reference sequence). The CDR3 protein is CASSSALGGDSYEQYF. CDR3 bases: TGTGCCAGTAGTAGCGCCTTGGGCGGGGATTCCTACGAGCAGTACTTC.

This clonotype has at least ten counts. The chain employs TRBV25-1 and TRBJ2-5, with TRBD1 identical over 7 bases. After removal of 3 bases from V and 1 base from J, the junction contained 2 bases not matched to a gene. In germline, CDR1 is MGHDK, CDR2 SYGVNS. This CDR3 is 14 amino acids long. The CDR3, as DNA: TGTGCCAGCAGTGATCGGGACAGCCAAGAGACCCAGTACTTC. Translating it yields CASSDRDSQETQYF.

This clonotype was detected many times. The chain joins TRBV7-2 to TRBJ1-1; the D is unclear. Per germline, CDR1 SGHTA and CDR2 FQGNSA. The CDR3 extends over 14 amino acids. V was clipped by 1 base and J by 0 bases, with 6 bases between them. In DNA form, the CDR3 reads TGTGCCAGCAGCTTAGGATGGCTGAACACTGAAGCTTTCTTT. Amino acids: CASSLGWLNTEAFF.

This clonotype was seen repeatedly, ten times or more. The CDR3 nucleotides read TGTGCCAGCAGTTCAAGGGGCACCAGCATCAATTCACCCCTCCACTTT. Its protein is CASSSRGTSINSPLHF. The rearrangement links TRBV12-3 or TRBV12-4 to TRBJ1-6; D perhaps matches TRBD1 (5 bases). This CDR3 has 16 residues. V dropped 4 bases and J dropped 7 bases, with 17 bases sitting between them.

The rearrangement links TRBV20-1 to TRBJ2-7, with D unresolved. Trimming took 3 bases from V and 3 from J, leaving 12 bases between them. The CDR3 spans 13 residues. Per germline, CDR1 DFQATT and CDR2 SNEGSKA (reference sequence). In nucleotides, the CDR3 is TGCAGTGCTAGCGGCTCAGGCAACTACGAGCAGTACTTC. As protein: CSASGSGNYEQYF.

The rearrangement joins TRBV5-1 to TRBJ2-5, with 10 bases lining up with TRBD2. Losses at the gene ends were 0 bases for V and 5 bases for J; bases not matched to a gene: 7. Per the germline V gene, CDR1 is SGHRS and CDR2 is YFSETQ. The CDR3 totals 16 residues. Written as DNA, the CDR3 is TGCGCCAGCAGCTTGGGGTCAACGACTAGCGGGGAGACCCAGTACTTC. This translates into CASSLGSTTSGETQYF.

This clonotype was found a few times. The CDR3 DNA reads TGCAGTGCTAGAGATCTGGCTAGCGTAACTCTAGAGCAGTACTTC. This encodes CSARDLASVTLEQYF. This rearrangement joins TRBV20-1 to TRBJ2-7; possible D gene TRBD2, 6 bases. The CDR3 extends over 15 amino acids. The V gene's germline CDR1 is DFQATT and CDR2 SNEGSKA (reference sequence). Trimming stripped 0 bases from V and 7 bases from J, with 19 bases between.